This T cell receptor (beta chain) is from a study of T cells after yellow fever vaccination. Researchers made TCR cDNA using 5'RACE template switching, and this step added a universal primer site and UMIs. TCRdb re-analysed the 5' RACE reads in MiXCR, keeping a single row per CDR3 protein. The repertoire holds some 350,000 distinct CDR3 sequences, with about 9.9% as singletons. The length of the CDR3 is 16 residues. The V end lost 4 bases, the J end lost 6 bases, and 21 bases lay between the germline ends. Germline CDR1 MGHRA, CDR2 YSYEKL. There are a few counts of this clonotype. The chain joins TRBV4-1 to TRBJ1-2; D gene unclear. The sample was PBMCs, taken on the day of the first yellow fever vaccination. This TCR was recovered from a man aged 18 to 30 who received the YFV17D yellow fever vaccine. The CDR3 loop reads CASSPERHVKGDGYTF. The CDR3 DNA sequence: TGCGCCAGCAGCCCAGAACGACACGTAAAAGGAGATGGCTACACCTTC.